The clone carrying this TCR beta chain has only a few counts. These data are taken from a study of T cell responses to AZD1222 COVID-19 vaccine. The method was immunoSEQ multiplex PCR; TCRdb's version includes in-frame clones alone and lacks a portion of them. Counted here are 130,000 or so clones, about 90% occurring once; the ten biggest clones make up approximately 1.1%. Germline CDR1 and CDR2: SGHRS and YFSETQ. The CDR3 length is 15 residues. J lost 3 bases, V lost 1 base, and 5 bases had no gene match. Specimen: peripheral blood, collected on day 0 of AZD1222 vaccination. This clonotype was sampled from an adult in good health. The V gene is TRBV5-1, the J gene TRBJ1-1; 8 nucleotides line up with TRBD1. CDR3 nucleotides: TGCGCCAGCAGCTTGCGTGGACAGGGAGACACTGAAGCTTTCTTT. Protein product: CASSLRGQGDTEAFF.